These 21 T cell receptor beta chains were all obtained from the same sample, sequenced in a study of blood T cell repertoires in COVID-19. The repertoire was sequenced with immunoSEQ multiplex PCR; TCRdb's copy has only in-frame clones and lacks some. This table has about 100,000 clones, 65% to 90% appearing once. The sample consisted of PBMCs or T cells enriched from blood (not recorded which). The receptors shown here come from a woman in her forties or fifties who had recovered from COVID-19.

The CDR3 loop is CASTRTSAHTGELFF. In nucleotides, the CDR3 is TGTGCCAGCACCCGGACTAGCGCTCACACCGGGGAGCTGTTTTTT. This sequence joins TRBV6-5 and TRBJ2-2; 9 bases map to TRBD2. The CDR3 is 15 amino acids. The germline gives CDR1 MNHEY, CDR2 SVGAGI. Trimming removed 7 bases from V and 3 bases from J; junction bases left unmatched: 6.

The rearrangement joins TRBV7-2 to TRBJ2-7; 10 bases are a match to TRBD1. The germline gives CDR1 SGHTA, CDR2 FQGNSA. The CDR3 spans 16 residues. J was trimmed by 5 bases and V by 6 bases; bases with no gene match: 13. In nucleotides, the CDR3 is TGTGCCAGCAGTTCCAACTCCGGGACAGGGGATCACGAGCAGTACTTC. Translation gives CASSSNSGTGDHEQYF.

This clone came up a few times. V and J are TRBV5-1 and TRBJ2-1; D perhaps matches TRBD1 (6 bases). The V gene lost 0 bases and the J gene lost 7 bases, with 14 bases spanning the gap. The CDR3 is 15 amino acids. In germline, CDR1 is SGHRS, CDR2 YFSETQ. CDR3 in DNA: TGCGCCAGCAGCTTGGTTCTGCAGGGGCGAAATGAGCAGTTCTTC. Translation gives CASSLVLQGRNEQFF.

V and J are TRBV7-2 and TRBJ1-2, with a tentative D call TRBD1 (6 bases). Trimming cost V 3 bases and J 5 bases, with 10 bases left between them. Germline lookup yields CDR1 SGHTA and CDR2 FQGNSA. This CDR3 contains 13 residues. CDR3 residues: CASSFAGAYGYTF. CDR3 bases: TGTGCCAGCAGCTTTGCGGGGGCGTATGGCTACACCTTC.

The rearrangement uses TRBV25-1 and TRBJ2-3; 7 positions match TRBD1. Per the germline V gene, CDR1 is MGHDK and CDR2 is SYGVNS. The CDR3 runs 14 residues. Trimming cost V 9 bases and J 3 bases; bases outside gene matches: 9. The chain's CDR3 is CASKVTGSTDTQYF. CDR3 coding DNA: TGTGCCAGTAAAGTGACAGGGTCAACAGATACGCAGTATTTT.

The chain links TRBV11-2 to TRBJ2-2; possible D gene TRBD2, 6 bases. The CDR3 loop spans 16 amino acids. Germline CDR1 reads SGHAT; CDR2 reads FQNNGV. Trimming took off 1 base at V and 3 bases at J, with 12 bases between the two ends. In DNA form, the CDR3 reads TGTGCCAGCAGCTTAGTGGGGGGAAAGGACACCGGGGAGCTGTTTTTT. This translates into CASSLVGGKDTGELFF.

The chain combines TRBV15 with TRBJ2-5; tentatively, D is TRBD1 (6 bases). V was shortened by 3 bases and J by 2 bases, with 10 bases between the two germline ends. The CDR3 contains 14 residues. Looked up from germline, CDR1 is LNHNV and CDR2 is YYDKDF (reference sequence). The CDR3, as DNA: TGTGCCACCAGCAGGACAGGCTATCAAGAGACCCAGTACTTC. It is translated as CATSRTGYQETQYF.

The V call is TRBV6-1, the J call TRBJ2-1; 10 bases are a match to TRBD2. Trimming cost V 1 base and J 7 bases; bases outside gene matches: 10. The CDR3 covers 17 residues. Germline loops: CDR1 MNHNS, CDR2 SASEGT. The CDR3 spells CASSEVGLAGVRNEQFF. The CDR3 nucleotides are TGTGCCAGCAGTGAAGTAGGGCTAGCGGGGGTACGAAATGAGCAGTTCTTC.

The chain has TRBV6-6 and TRBJ1-5, with 7 nucleotides matching TRBD1. CDR1 is MNHNY and CDR2 is SVGAGI in the germline V gene (reference sequence). This CDR3 has 14 amino acids. J was trimmed by 9 bases and V by 7 bases; bases with no gene match: 12. The DNA of the CDR3 is TGTGCCAGCAACCTGGGGCAGGGGGGTACGCCCCAGCATTTT. Its protein is CASNLGQGGTPQHF.

The chain uses TRBV19 and TRBJ1-1; 7 nucleotides match TRBD1. Losses at the gene ends were 4 bases for V and 0 bases for J; bases not matched to a gene: 14. The germline V gene encodes CDR1 LNHDA and CDR2 SQIVND (reference sequence). The length of the CDR3 is 18 residues. CDR3 coding DNA: TGTGCCAGTAGTACCCCCCCCCGACAGGGCATCATGAACACTGAAGCTTTCTTT. Encoded protein: CASSTPPRQGIMNTEAFF.

The chain uses TRBV5-1 and TRBJ2-2, with D tentatively TRBD1 (6 bases). V was shortened by 2 bases and J by 7 bases, with 15 bases between the two germline ends. This CDR3 is 15 amino acids long. CDR1 SGHRS and CDR2 YFSETQ come from the germline V gene. CDR3 bases: TGCGCCAGCAGCTTATCTGGGGGCGCCGGCGGGGAGCTGTTTTTT. Its translation is CASSLSGGAGGELFF.

This rearrangement joins TRBV5-1 to TRBJ2-5; D gene ambiguous. Germline lookup yields CDR1 SGHRS and CDR2 YFSETQ. Trimming stripped 0 bases from V and 6 bases from J, with 12 bases between. The CDR3 length is 14 residues. CDR3 coding DNA: TGCGCCAGCAGCTTGGGGCAGCGTACCCAGACCCAGTACTTC. Translation: CASSLGQRTQTQYF.

J is TRBJ2-7 and V is TRBV7-2; 9 nucleotides line up with TRBD2. The CDR3 runs to 15 residues. Germline V gene lookup returns CDR1 SGHTA and CDR2 FQGNSA. Trimming took 2 bases from V and 3 from J; bases not matched to a gene: 5. CDR3 region: CASSLLAGAVYEQYF. The CDR3 DNA sequence: TGTGCCAGCAGCTTATTAGCGGGAGCCGTCTACGAGCAGTACTTC.

V is TRBV29-1 and J is TRBJ1-1; D might be TRBD1 (5 bases). V lost 3 bases, J lost 8 bases, and 10 bases lay in between. This CDR3 region has 11 residues. The germline gives CDR1 SQVTM, CDR2 ANQGSEA. CDR3 bases: TGCAGCGTTGAGGGGCAGATCGAAGCTTTCTTT. Its translation is CSVEGQIEAFF.

This chain connects TRBV5-1 to TRBJ1-1; D unresolved. This CDR3 has 13 residues. Germline values: CDR1 SGHRS, CDR2 YFSETQ. Trimming shortened V by 2 bases and J by 6 bases, and 11 bases separated the two germline ends. CDR3 residues: CASSFGGSSEAFF. The DNA for the CDR3 is TGCGCCAGCAGCTTTGGCGGCAGCTCTGAAGCTTTCTTT.

The V gene is TRBV5-1, the J gene TRBJ2-1, with 9 bases aligning to TRBD2. The V and J ends lost 2 bases and 2 bases, in that order; junction bases with no gene match: 2. CDR1 SGHRS and CDR2 YFSETQ come from the germline V gene. The CDR3 consists of 15 residues. The CDR3: CASSLLAGAYNEQFF. CDR3 DNA: TGCGCCAGCAGCTTACTAGCGGGCGCCTACAATGAGCAGTTCTTC.

The rearrangement joins TRBV28 to TRBJ2-1, with 8 bases that match TRBD2. Germline loops: CDR1 MDHEN, CDR2 SYDVKM. The CDR3 length is 12 residues. V gave up 2 bases and J gave up 14 bases; unmatched junction bases: 5. Here the CDR3 DNA reads TGTGCCAGCAGTTTAAGCGGGAGCGGGGAGTTCTTC. This sequence encodes CASSLSGSGEFF. Full variable domain (outside the CDR3, taken from reference TRBV28 and TRBJ2-1): DVKVTQSSRYLVKRTGEKVFLECVQDMDHENMFWYRQDPGLGLRLIYFSYDVKMKEKGDIPEGYSVSREKKERFSLILESASTNQTSMYLCASSLSGSGEFFGPGTRLTVL.

This chain uses TRBV5-1 with TRBJ2-6; 8 bases are a match to TRBD1. V trimming: 2 bases; J trimming: 0 bases; junction bases outside the gene matches: 7. Germline V gene data show CDR1 as SGHRS and CDR2 as YFSETQ. The CDR3 length is 18 residues. The CDR3 DNA sequence: TGCGCCAGCAGCTTATTCGACAGGGGAAGCTCTGGGGCCAACGTCCTGACTTTC. Protein: CASSLFDRGSSGANVLTF.

This clone was seen a single time. V and J are TRBV6-5 and TRBJ1-5; 7 positions match TRBD1. The CDR3 has 13 residues. V gave up 8 bases and J gave up 2 bases; unmatched junction bases: 3. The germline V gene has CDR1 MNHEY and CDR2 SVGAGI. The CDR3 DNA sequence: TGTGCCAGCCTTGGGACAGGCAATCAGCCCCAGCATTTT. Encoded protein: CASLGTGNQPQHF.

The V call is TRBV7-9, the J call TRBJ2-7, with 8 bases fitting TRBD1. V was pared by 1 base and J by 6 bases, with 5 bases of the junction left unmatched. Germline V lookup: CDR1 SEHNR, CDR2 FQNEAQ (reference sequence). The CDR3 extends over 14 amino acids. In DNA form, the CDR3 reads TGTGCCAGCAGCTTAGGCGGACAGGGTTCCGAGCAGTACTTC. It is translated as CASSLGGQGSEQYF.

This rearrangement joins TRBV9 to TRBJ2-5, with TRBD1 matching 8 bases. The length of the CDR3 is 17 residues. The germline CDR1 and CDR2 sequences are SGDLS and YYNGEE. V dropped 2 bases and J dropped 7; count of bases not matched to a gene: 16. The CDR3 coding sequence is TGTGCCAGCAGCGTTCGCCCCGGGACAGGCGTAGAGGGGACCCAGTACTTC. Its protein is CASSVRPGTGVEGTQYF.